The 21 T cell receptor beta chains presented below share a single source sample, sequenced in a study of vaccination effects on CD4 cells after COVID-19. The method was immunoSEQ multiplex PCR; TCRdb's version includes in-frame clones alone and lacks a portion of them. The sample lists tens of thousands of clones, 74% occurring once. For these TCRs, the target antigens are not known. CD4+ T cell isolation took place after 10 days of culture. Participants were given two doses of BNT162b2 or mRNA-1273 vaccine. This specimen consisted of CD4+ T cells from PBMCs cultured without peptide, obtained after COVID-19 vaccination. These TCRs come from a human donor who received a COVID-19 vaccine.

This chain uses TRBV19 with TRBJ2-5; 11 nucleotides line up with TRBD2. With V trimmed by 6 bases and J by 2 bases, 8 bases remained unmatched. The CDR3 loop spans 16 amino acids. Looked up from germline, CDR1 is LNHDA and CDR2 is SQIVND (reference sequence). The CDR3 spells CASRLTSGGLQETQYF. As DNA, the CDR3 is TGTGCCAGTAGGTTAACTAGCGGGGGACTGCAAGAGACCCAGTACTTC.

The chain links TRBV21-1 to TRBJ2-7; the D segment call TRBD1 is taken from the table without a DNA check. TRBV21-1 constitutes a pseudogene. The CDR3 is 17 amino acids. Written as DNA, the CDR3 is TGTGCCAGCAGCTCCTATCGGGCGGACAAGACCTCCTACGAGCAGTACGTC. This encodes CASSSYRADKTSYEQYV.

The V and J genes are TRBV19 and TRBJ1-5; D perhaps matches TRBD1 (5 bases). CDR1 is LNHDA and CDR2 is SQIVND in the germline V gene (reference sequence). V was pared by 3 bases and J by 2 bases, with 8 bases between. This CDR3 region has 14 residues. The DNA of the CDR3 is TGTGCCAGTAGTATTGGGACGGGCAATCAGCCCCAGCATTTT. Translation gives CASSIGTGNQPQHF.

The genes are TRBV10-2 and TRBJ2-7; the match to TRBD1 covers 7 bases. The V gene's germline CDR1 is WSHSY and CDR2 SAAADI. CDR3 size: 12 residues. V lost 6 bases to trimming and J lost 4 bases; unmatched junction nucleotides: 3. CDR3 region: CASRKQGYEQYV. The CDR3 coding sequence is TGCGCCAGCAGAAAACAGGGGTACGAGCAGTACGTC.

This chain uses TRBV24-1 with TRBJ2-1, with 9 nucleotides matching TRBD1. The J segment lost 4 bases and the V segment lost 3 bases, leaving 6 bases of the junction unmatched. There are 16 residues in the CDR3. The germline V gene has CDR1 KGHDR and CDR2 SFDVKD. The CDR3 spells CATSDDRGAYYNEQFF. The CDR3 nucleotides are TGTGCCACCAGTGATGACAGGGGGGCCTATTACAATGAGCAGTTCTTC.

The chain employs TRBV7-2 and TRBJ1-2; D may be TRBD1 (5 bases). Trimming left V 0 bases short and J 9 bases short, with 11 bases between. Looked up from germline, CDR1 is SGHTA and CDR2 is FQGNSA. The CDR3 sequence is 13 residues long. The CDR3 DNA reads as TGTGCCAGCAGCTTAGCCAGGGAGTTAAGCTACACCTTC. This encodes CASSLARELSYTF.

The chain links TRBV7-3 to TRBJ2-1; D may be TRBD1 or TRBD2 (6 bases each). Germline V lookup: CDR1 SGHTA, CDR2 FQGTGA. Trimming took off 5 bases at V and 3 bases at J, with 17 bases between the two ends. The length of the CDR3 is 16 residues. CDR3: CASSPRGAGNYNEQFF. CDR3 bases: TGTGCCAGCAGCCCAAGGGGGGCAGGGAACTACAATGAGCAGTTCTTC.

J is TRBJ1-3 and V is TRBV9; TRBD1 matches at 7 bases. The CDR3 length is 15 residues. Germline values: CDR1 SGDLS, CDR2 YYNGEE. Losses at the gene ends were 2 bases for V and 9 bases for J; bases not matched to a gene: 11. CDR3 DNA: TGTGCCAGCAGCGTGCAAGACAGGGAGTGGTCCACCATATATTTT. Translation: CASSVQDREWSTIYF.

CDR3 protein: CASSLGIYNEQFF. Written as DNA, the CDR3 is TGTGCCAGCAGTTTGGGCATCTACAATGAGCAGTTCTTC. The chain has TRBV28 and TRBJ2-1; D not resolved. The CDR3 consists of 13 residues. Germline V gene lookup returns CDR1 MDHEN and CDR2 SYDVKM. Trimming cost V 3 bases and J 3 bases, with 6 bases left between them.

This chain links TRBV19 with TRBJ2-5; 9 bases are a match to TRBD1. In germline, CDR1 is LNHDA, CDR2 SQIVND (reference sequence). V was pared by 6 bases and J by 5 bases, with 13 bases of the junction left unmatched. The CDR3 is 16 amino acids. This chain's CDR3 is CASRSAGTGYMETQYF. The CDR3 DNA sequence: TGTGCCAGTAGGTCTGCCGGGACAGGGTACATGGAGACCCAGTACTTC. Using reference TRBV19 and TRBJ2-5 for the parts outside the CDR3, the full variable domain is DGGITQSPKYLFRKEGQNVTLSCEQNLNHDAMYWYRQDPGQGLRLIYYSQIVNDFQKGDIAEGYSVSREKKESFPLTVTSAQKNPTAFYLCASRSAGTGYMETQYFGPGTRLLVL.

This chain's CDR3 is CASCQRVGQRGGYGYTF. CDR3 in DNA: TGTGCCAGCTGTCAACGCGTCGGGCAGAGGGGTGGCTATGGCTACACCTTC. This chain connects TRBV6-6 to TRBJ1-2; TRBD1 is a possible D gene (5 bases). Germline V gene data show CDR1 as MNHNY and CDR2 as SVGAGI (reference sequence). V lost 8 bases, J lost 4 bases, and 26 bases lay in between. This CDR3 is 17 amino acids long.

CDR3 coding DNA: TGTGCCAGCATGAGACAGGGTAATTATTCACCCCTCCACTTT. Residues: CASMRQGNYSPLHF. The genes are TRBV6-5 and TRBJ1-6; 7 nucleotides match TRBD1. The germline V gene encodes CDR1 MNHEY and CDR2 SVGAGI. The CDR3 contains 14 residues. J lost 8 bases, V lost 7 bases, and 8 bases had no gene match.

This rearrangement joins TRBV6-5 to TRBJ2-3; TRBD2 agrees at 9 bases. Germline assignment: CDR1 MNHEY and CDR2 SVGAGI. J lost 5 bases, V lost 10 bases, and 4 bases had no gene match. The CDR3 is 12 amino acids. CDR3 in amino acids: CATAGGLDTQYF. CDR3 sequence (DNA): TGTGCCACGGCGGGGGGGCTAGATACGCAGTATTTT.

A few counts support this clone. The rearrangement links TRBV29-1 to TRBJ2-3; tentatively, D is TRBD1 (5 bases). Germline V gene sequence: CDR1 SQVTM, CDR2 ANQGSEA. There are 14 residues in the CDR3. Trimming took 2 bases from V and 0 from J, leaving 9 bases between them. The chain's CDR3 is CSVETTASTDTQYF. The CDR3 coding sequence is TGCAGCGTTGAAACGACAGCGAGCACAGATACGCAGTATTTT.

The chain employs TRBV6-5 and TRBJ2-7; D remains unclear. This CDR3 comprises 11 residues. Per the germline V gene, CDR1 is MNHEY and CDR2 is SVGAGI. The V end lost 6 bases, the J end lost 2 bases, and 5 bases lay between the germline ends. CDR3 DNA sequence: TGTGCCAGCAGGGACCCCTACGAGCAGTACGTC. It is translated as CASRDPYEQYV.

The gene calls are TRBV6-5 and TRBJ2-7; a weak D match, TRBD1 (6 bases). The germline gives CDR1 MNHEY, CDR2 SVGAGI. V was clipped by 6 bases and J by 2 bases, with 17 bases between them. This CDR3 has 15 amino acids. The CDR3 loop reads CASRPTGTSAYEQYV. In nucleotides, the CDR3 is TGTGCCAGCAGACCCACCGGGACATCCGCCTACGAGCAGTACGTC.

CDR3 sequence (DNA): TGTGCCAGCAGCCAAGGATTTAAAGGGACGAACACCGGGGAGCTGTTTTTT. This translates into CASSQGFKGTNTGELFF. The chain combines TRBV3-1 (or the pseudogene TRBV3-2) with TRBJ2-2; the D is unclear. CDR1 is LGHDT and CDR2 is YNNKEL in the germline V gene (reference sequence). V was shortened by 1 base and J by 0 bases, with 12 bases between the two germline ends. There are 17 residues in the CDR3.

V and J are TRBV18 and TRBJ2-6; D is ambiguous. CDR1 is KGHSH, CDR2 LQKENI, per germline. CDR3 length: 16 amino acids. Trimming took 2 bases from V and 0 from J, leaving 8 bases between them. The CDR3 is CASSPTYSSGANVLTF. The CDR3, as DNA: TGTGCCAGCTCACCAACATATAGCTCTGGGGCCAACGTCCTGACTTTC.

The genes are TRBV5-1 and TRBJ1-1; TRBD1 is a possible D gene (5 bases). Trimming pared 3 bases from V and 0 bases from J, leaving 12 bases between. The CDR3 contains 15 residues. The germline V gene has CDR1 SGHRS and CDR2 YFSETQ. The CDR3 is CASSSQGTVNTEAFF. In nucleotides, the CDR3 is TGCGCCAGCAGCTCGCAAGGGACGGTGAACACTGAAGCTTTCTTT.

This chain joins TRBV30 and TRBJ2-4; D uncertain. Germline CDR1 is GTSNPN and CDR2 is SVGIG (reference sequence). V dropped 1 base and J dropped 5 bases, with 3 bases sitting between them. This CDR3 comprises 11 residues. CDR3 amino acids: CAWSAENIQYF. The CDR3 nucleotides are TGTGCCTGGAGTGCGGAAAACATTCAGTACTTC. The full variable domain, in which reference TRBV30 and TRBJ2-4 provide the parts outside the CDR3, is SQTIHQWPATLVQPVGSPLSLECTVEGTSNPNLYWYRQAAGRGLQLLFYSVGIGQISSEVPQNLSASRPQDRQFILSSKKLLLSDSGFYLCAWSAENIQYFGAGTRLSVL.

V gene TRBV5-1 combines with J gene TRBJ1-4; no reliable D call. The CDR3 spans 14 residues. Germline loops: CDR1 SGHRS, CDR2 YFSETQ. V gave up 0 bases and J gave up 5 bases, with 8 bases separating them. Here the CDR3 DNA reads TGCGCCAGCAGCTTGGAGACGGCGAATGAAAAACTGTTTTTT. It is translated as CASSLETANEKLFF.